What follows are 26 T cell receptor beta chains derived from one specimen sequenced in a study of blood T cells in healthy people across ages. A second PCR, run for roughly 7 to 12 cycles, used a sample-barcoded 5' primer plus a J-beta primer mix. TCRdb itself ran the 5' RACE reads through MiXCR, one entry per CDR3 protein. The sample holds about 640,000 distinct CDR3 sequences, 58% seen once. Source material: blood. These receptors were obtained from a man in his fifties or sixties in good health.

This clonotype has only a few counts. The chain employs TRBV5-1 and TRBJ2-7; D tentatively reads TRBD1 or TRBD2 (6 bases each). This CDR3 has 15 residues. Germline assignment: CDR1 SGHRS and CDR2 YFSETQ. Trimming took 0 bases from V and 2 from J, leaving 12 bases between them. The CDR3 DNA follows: TGCGCCAGCAGCTTGGACCCGGGGGCTACCTACGAGCAGTACTTC. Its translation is CASSLDPGATYEQYF.

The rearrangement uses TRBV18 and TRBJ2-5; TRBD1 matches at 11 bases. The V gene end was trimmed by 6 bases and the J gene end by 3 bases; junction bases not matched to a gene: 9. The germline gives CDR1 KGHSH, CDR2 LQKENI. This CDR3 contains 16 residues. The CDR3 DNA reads TGTGCCAGCTCCATGGGACAGGGGGGAAGAGAAGAGACCCAGTACTTC. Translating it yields CASSMGQGGREETQYF.

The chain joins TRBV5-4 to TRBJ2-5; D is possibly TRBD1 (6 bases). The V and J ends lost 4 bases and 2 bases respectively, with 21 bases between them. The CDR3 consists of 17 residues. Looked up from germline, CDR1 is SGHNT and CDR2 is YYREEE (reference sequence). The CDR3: CASSLRGIGQFQETQYF. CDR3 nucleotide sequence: TGTGCCAGCAGCCTCCGTGGGATCGGACAGTTTCAAGAGACCCAGTACTTC. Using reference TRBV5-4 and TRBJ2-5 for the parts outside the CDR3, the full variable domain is ETGVTQSPTHLIKTRGQQVTLRCSSQSGHNTVSWYQQALGQGPQFIFQYYREEENGRGNFPPRFSGLQFPNYSSELNVNALELDDSALYLCASSLRGIGQFQETQYFGPGTRLLVL.

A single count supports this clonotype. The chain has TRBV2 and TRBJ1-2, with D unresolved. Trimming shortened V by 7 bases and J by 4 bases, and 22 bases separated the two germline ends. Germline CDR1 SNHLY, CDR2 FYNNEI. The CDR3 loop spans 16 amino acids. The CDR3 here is CASNFMGGGPGYGYTF. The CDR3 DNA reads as TGTGCCAGCAATTTTATGGGAGGTGGGCCTGGCTATGGCTACACCTTC.

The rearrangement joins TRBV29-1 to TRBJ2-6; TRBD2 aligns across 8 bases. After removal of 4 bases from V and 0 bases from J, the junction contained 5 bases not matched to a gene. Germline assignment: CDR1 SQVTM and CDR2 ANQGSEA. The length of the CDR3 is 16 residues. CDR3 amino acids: CSVAGGRPSGANVLTF. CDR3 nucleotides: TGCAGCGTTGCGGGGGGGCGCCCCTCTGGGGCCAACGTCCTGACTTTC.

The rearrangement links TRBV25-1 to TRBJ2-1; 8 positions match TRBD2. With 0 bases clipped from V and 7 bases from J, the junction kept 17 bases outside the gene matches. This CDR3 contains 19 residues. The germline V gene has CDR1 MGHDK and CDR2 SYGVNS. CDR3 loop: CASSEYIESGAGGSNEQFF. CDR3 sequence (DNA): TGTGCCAGCAGTGAATATATAGAGAGTGGGGCGGGGGGTAGTAATGAGCAGTTCTTC. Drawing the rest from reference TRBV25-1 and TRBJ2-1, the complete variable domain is EADIYQTPRYLVIGTGKKITLECSQTMGHDKMYWYQQDPGMELHLIHYSYGVNSTEKGDLSSESTVSRIRTEHFPLTLESARPSHTSQYLCASSEYIESGAGGSNEQFFGPGTRLTVL.

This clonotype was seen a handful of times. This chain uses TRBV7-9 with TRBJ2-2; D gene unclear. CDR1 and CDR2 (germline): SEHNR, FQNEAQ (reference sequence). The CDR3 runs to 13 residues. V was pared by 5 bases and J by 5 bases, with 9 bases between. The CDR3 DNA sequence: TGTGCCAGCAGCGGCCGATGGACCGGGGAGCTGTTTTTT. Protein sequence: CASSGRWTGELFF. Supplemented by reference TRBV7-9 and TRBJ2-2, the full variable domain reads DTGVSQNPRHKITKRGQNVTFRCDPISEHNRLYWYRQTLGQGPEFLTYFQNEAQLEKSRLLSDRFSAERPKGSFSTLEIQRTEQGDSAMYLCASSGRWTGELFFGEGSRLTVL.

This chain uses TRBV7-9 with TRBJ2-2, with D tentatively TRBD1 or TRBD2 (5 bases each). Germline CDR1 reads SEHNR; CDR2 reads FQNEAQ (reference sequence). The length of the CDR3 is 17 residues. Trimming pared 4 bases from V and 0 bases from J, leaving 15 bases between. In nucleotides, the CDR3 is TGTGCCAGCAGCTCGGGGCTAGGGACGACGAACACCGGGGAGCTGTTTTTT. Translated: CASSSGLGTTNTGELFF.

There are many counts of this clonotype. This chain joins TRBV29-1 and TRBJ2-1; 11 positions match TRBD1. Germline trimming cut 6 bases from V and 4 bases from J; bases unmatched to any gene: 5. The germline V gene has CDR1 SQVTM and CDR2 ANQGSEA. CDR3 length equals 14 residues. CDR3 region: CSVGGQGGYNEQFF. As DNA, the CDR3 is TGCAGCGTGGGGGGACAGGGGGGGTACAATGAGCAGTTCTTC.

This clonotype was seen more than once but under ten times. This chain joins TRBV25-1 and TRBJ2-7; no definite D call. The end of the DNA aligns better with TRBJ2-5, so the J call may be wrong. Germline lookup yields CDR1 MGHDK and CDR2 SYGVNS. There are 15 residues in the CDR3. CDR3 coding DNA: TGTGCCAGCAGTGACCCCGGCACTACCCTACGGACCCAGTACTTC. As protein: CASSDPGTTLRTQYF.

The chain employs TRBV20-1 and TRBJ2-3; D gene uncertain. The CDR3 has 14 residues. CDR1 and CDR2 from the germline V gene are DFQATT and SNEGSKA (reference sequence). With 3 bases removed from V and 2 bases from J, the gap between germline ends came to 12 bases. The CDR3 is CSASSQTFTDTQYF. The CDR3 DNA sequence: TGCAGTGCTAGCTCACAGACGTTCACAGATACGCAGTATTTT.

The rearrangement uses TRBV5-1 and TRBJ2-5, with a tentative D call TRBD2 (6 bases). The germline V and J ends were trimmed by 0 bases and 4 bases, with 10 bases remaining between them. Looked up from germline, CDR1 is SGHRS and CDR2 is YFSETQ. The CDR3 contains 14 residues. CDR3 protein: CASSLVGDSETQYF. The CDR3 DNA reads TGCGCCAGCAGCTTGGTGGGGGACTCAGAGACCCAGTACTTC. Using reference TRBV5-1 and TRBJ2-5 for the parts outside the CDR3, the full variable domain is KAGVTQTPRYLIKTRGQQVTLSCSPISGHRSVSWYQQTPGQGLQFLFEYFSETQRNKGNFPGRFSGRQFSNSRSEMNVSTLELGDSALYLCASSLVGDSETQYFGPGTRLLVL.

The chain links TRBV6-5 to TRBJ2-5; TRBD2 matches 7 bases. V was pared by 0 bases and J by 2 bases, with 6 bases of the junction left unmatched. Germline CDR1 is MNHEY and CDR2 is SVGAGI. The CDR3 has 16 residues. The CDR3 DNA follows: TGTGCCAGCAGTTACTCGTCTAGCGGAGAGCAAGAGACCCAGTACTTC. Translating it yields CASSYSSSGEQETQYF.

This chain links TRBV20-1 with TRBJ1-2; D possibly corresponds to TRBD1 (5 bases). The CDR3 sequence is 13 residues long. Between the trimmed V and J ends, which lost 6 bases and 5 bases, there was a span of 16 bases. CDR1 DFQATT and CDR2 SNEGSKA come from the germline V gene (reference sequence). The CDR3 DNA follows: TGCAGTGCCCCCGCCGGGGGGAGGTATGGCTACACCTTC. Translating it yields CSAPAGGRYGYTF.

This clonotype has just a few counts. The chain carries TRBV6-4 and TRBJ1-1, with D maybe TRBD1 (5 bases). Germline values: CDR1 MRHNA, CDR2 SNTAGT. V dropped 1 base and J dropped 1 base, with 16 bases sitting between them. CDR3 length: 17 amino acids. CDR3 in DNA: TGTGCCAGCAGTGACTTCCGACAGCGCAGCGCGAACACTGAAGCTTTCTTT. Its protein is CASSDFRQRSANTEAFF.

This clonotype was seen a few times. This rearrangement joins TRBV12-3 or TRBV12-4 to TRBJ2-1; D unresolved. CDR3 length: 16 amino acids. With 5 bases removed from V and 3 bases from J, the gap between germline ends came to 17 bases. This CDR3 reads CASSPPRNRGYNEQFF. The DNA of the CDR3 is TGTGCCAGCAGTCCCCCGAGGAACCGAGGCTACAATGAGCAGTTCTTC.

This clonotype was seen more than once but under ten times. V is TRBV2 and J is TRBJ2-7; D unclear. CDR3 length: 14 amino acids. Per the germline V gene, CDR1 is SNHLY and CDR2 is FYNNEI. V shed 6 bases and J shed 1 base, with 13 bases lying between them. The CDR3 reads CASRKEYRSYEQYF. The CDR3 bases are TGTGCCAGCAGGAAGGAGTACCGTTCCTACGAGCAGTACTTC.

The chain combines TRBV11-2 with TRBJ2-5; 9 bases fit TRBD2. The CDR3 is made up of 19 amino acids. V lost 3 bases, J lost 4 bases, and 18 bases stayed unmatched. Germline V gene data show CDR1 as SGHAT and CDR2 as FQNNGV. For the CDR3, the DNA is TGTGCCAGCAGCTTGAAAGGTTGGCGGGGGGGCCTAGGCGGAGAGACCCAGTACTTC. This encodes CASSLKGWRGGLGGETQYF.

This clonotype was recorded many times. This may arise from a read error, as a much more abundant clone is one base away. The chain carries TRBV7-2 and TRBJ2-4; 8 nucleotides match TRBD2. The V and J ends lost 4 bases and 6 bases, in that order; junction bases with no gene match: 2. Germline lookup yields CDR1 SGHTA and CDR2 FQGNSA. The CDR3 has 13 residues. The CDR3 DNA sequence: TGTGCCAGCAGCTGTGCGGGGGGAAACATTCAGTACTTC. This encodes CASSCAGGNIQYF.

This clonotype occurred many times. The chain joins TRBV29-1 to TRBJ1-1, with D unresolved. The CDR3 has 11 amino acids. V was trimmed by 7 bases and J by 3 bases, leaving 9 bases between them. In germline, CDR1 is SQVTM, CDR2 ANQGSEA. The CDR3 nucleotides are TGCAGCGCCGTACGAGACACTGAAGCTTTCTTT. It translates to CSAVRDTEAFF.

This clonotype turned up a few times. CDR3 DNA: TGTGCCAGCAGCCGGACAGGGGTTCGCCCAGATACGCAGTATTTT. This sequence encodes CASSRTGVRPDTQYF. This chain joins TRBV25-1 and TRBJ2-3; TRBD1 aligns across 9 bases. From germline, CDR1 is MGHDK and CDR2 SYGVNS. CDR3 size: 15 residues. V shed 6 bases, J shed 4 bases, and the junction held 8 bases outside the gene matches.

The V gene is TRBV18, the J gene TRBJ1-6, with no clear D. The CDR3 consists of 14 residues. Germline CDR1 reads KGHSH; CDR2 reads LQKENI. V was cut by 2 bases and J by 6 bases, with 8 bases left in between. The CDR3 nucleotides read TGTGCCAGCTCACCAGACACCACTAATTCACCCCTCCACTTT. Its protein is CASSPDTTNSPLHF.

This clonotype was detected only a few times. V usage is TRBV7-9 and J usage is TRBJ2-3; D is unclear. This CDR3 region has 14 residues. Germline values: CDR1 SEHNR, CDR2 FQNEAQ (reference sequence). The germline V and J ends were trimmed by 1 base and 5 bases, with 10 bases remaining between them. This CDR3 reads CASSLGALRDTQYF. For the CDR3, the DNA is TGTGCCAGCAGCTTAGGGGCCCTGCGAGATACGCAGTATTTT.

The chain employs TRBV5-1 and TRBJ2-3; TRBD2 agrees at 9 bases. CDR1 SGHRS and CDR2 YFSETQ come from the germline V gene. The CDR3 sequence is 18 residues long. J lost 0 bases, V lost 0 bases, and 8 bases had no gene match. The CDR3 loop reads CASSLGGTSLSSTDTQYF. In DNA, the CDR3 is TGCGCCAGCAGCTTGGGCGGGACTAGCCTATCTAGCACAGATACGCAGTATTTT.

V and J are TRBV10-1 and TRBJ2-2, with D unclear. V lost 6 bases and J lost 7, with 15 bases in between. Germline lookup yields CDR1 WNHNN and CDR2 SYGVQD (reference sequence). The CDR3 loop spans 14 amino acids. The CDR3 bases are TGCGCCAGCAGAGCTACCCCGGGCGGCGGGGAGCTGTTTTTT. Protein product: CASRATPGGGELFF.

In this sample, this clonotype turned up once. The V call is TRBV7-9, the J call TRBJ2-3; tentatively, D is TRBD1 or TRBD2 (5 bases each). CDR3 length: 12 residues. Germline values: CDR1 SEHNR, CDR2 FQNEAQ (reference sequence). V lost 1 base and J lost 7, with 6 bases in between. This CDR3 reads CASSLEGHTQYF. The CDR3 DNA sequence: TGTGCCAGCAGCTTAGAGGGACATACGCAGTATTTT.